The rows below give T cell receptor beta chains drawn from one sample of a study of early T cells in non-severe SARS-CoV-2 infection. TCRdb recomputed calls from the 5' RACE reads with MiXCR, one row per CDR3 protein. The sample lists about 25,000 distinct CDR3 sequences, about 4.5% occurring once. The sample consisted of whole blood. The receptors come from an adult who was a healthcare worker with PCR-confirmed SARS-CoV-2 infection or an uninfected control (not recorded which). The CDR3 runs from the conserved cysteine through the conserved F or W. Each record gives: CDR3 length, V gene, J gene, CDR3 protein.

>14|TRBV7-2|TRBJ2-7
CASSLIGGRYEQYF
>14|TRBV28|TRBJ1-5
CASTQLGINQPQHF
>13|TRBV18|TRBJ2-1
CASSPGLVSEQFF
>13|TRBV3-1|TRBJ1-2
CASSQGRYYGYTF
>14|TRBV7-9|TRBJ2-7
CASSETGGSYEQYF
>13|TRBV4-2|TRBJ2-3
CASSQAPPDTQYF
>15|TRBV13|TRBJ2-7
CASSSGGGGFAEQYF
>16|TRBV5-1|TRBJ2-2
CASSRRQGVNTGELFF
>15|TRBV6-6|TRBJ1-2
CASSLTGSPDYGYTF
>14|TRBV4-2|TRBJ2-7
CASSPGQGTYEQYF
>18|TRBV7-8|TRBJ2-1
CASRVGGLAGGPIWEQFF
>13|TRBV6-5|TRBJ1-1
CASSYSRATEAFF
>15|TRBV14|TRBJ2-3
CASAGLAGVTDTQYF
>14|TRBV12-3/TRBV12-4|TRBJ2-2
CASSFVLYTGELFF
>16|TRBV7-9|TRBJ1-4
CASSPRTGGGNEKLFF
>13|TRBV7-6|TRBJ2-1
CASSLYRINEQFF
>13|TRBV11-2|TRBJ2-1
CASSLVRNSEQFF
>16|TRBV6-5|TRBJ1-1
CASSYDSAGWNTEAFF
>18|TRBV4-3|TRBJ1-1
CASSLHFVVPWDYTEAFF
>16|TRBV7-6|TRBJ2-1
CASSYRPGTINNEQFF
>14|TRBV20-1|TRBJ1-5
CSASRDRANQPQHF
>11|TRBV3-1|TRBJ2-2
CASSHRGELFF
>19|TRBV2|TRBJ2-1
CASRRSLGELSRGYNEQFF
>13|TRBV18|TRBJ1-1
CASSPVRQSEAFF
>13|TRBV29-1|TRBJ2-7
CSVRLAGVGEQYF
>16|TRBV7-9|TRBJ1-4
CASSSLRTGVGEKLFF
>15|TRBV28|TRBJ2-5
CVSSRDTTLQETQYF
>11|TRBV7-2|TRBJ2-7
CASSLTYEQYF
>15|TRBV4-3|TRBJ1-1
CASSQHSTMNTEAFF
>16|TRBV6-4|TRBJ2-3
CASSDGLADSTDTQYF
>12|TRBV2|TRBJ2-4
CATEGPSNIQYF